Below are 4 T cell receptor beta chains sequenced from a single sample in a study of response to subunit inactivated influenza vaccine. TCRdb fed the RT-PCR reads into MiXCR, producing one record per CDR3 protein. The sample shows over 150,000 distinct CDR3 sequences, roughly an eighth of them seen only once. The sample consisted of CD8+ T cells sorted from PBMCs, taken around 5 days after vaccination. All receptors derive from a man aged 50-59 years who received an inactivated influenza vaccine.

The chain uses TRBV28 and TRBJ2-3; D is perhaps TRBD1 (5 bases). CDR1 and CDR2 (germline): MDHEN, SYDVKM. This CDR3 spans 12 amino acids. V was clipped by 5 bases and J by 6 bases, with 9 bases between them. As DNA, the CDR3 is TGTGCCAGCAGTCCAGGGTACGATACGCAGTATTTT. Its protein is CASSPGYDTQYF.

There are a few counts of this clonotype. The chain has TRBV7-9 and TRBJ2-2; 11 bases map to TRBD2. Germline CDR1 and CDR2: SEHNR and FQNEAQ (reference sequence). V dropped 4 bases and J dropped 4; count of bases not matched to a gene: 8. This CDR3 has 17 residues. The CDR3 loop reads CASSWGVAGGRTGELFF. The CDR3 DNA sequence: TGTGCCAGCAGCTGGGGCGTAGCGGGGGGGCGCACCGGGGAGCTGTTTTTT.

Many counts were recorded for this clonotype. The chain uses TRBV6-2 or TRBV6-3 and TRBJ2-2, with D unclear. The CDR3 is 14 residues long. V was clipped by 2 bases and J by 6 bases, with 10 bases between them. The germline gives CDR1 MNHEY, CDR2 SVGEGT. The CDR3 nucleotides read TGTGCCAGCAGTTACACCTTCGGAGCCGGGGAGCTGTTTTTT. It yields the protein CASSYTFGAGELFF.

This clonotype was seen a few times. The CDR3: CASSFYGLAPSGEQYF. The CDR3 DNA reads TGTGCCAGCAGCTTCTACGGACTAGCGCCGTCGGGGGAGCAGTACTTC. The chain joins TRBV7-2 to TRBJ2-7; TRBD2 matches 9 bases. Trimming removed 3 bases from V and 7 bases from J; junction bases left unmatched: 13. Germline V gene data show CDR1 as SGHTA and CDR2 as FQGNSA. CDR3 length equals 16 residues.